The 14 T cell receptor beta chains in this list originate from one sample, sequenced in a study of T cells in Graves' hyperthyroidism and ophthalmopathy. There were TCR beta CDR3 regions amplified from RNA transcripts. The HTBI primer set served for first-round RT-PCR of the TCR CDR3. In TCRdb, the multiplex PCR reads were re-called with MiXCR into one record per CDR3 protein. The sample yields roughly 650,000 distinct CDR3 sequences, more than 15% seen once. Sequencing used blood. The receptors come from a middle-aged woman with Graves' ophthalmopathy.

This clonotype was counted only a few times. The gene calls are TRBV19 and TRBJ2-7; TRBD1 might be the D (6 bases). From germline, CDR1 is LNHDA and CDR2 SQIVND (reference sequence). Trimming shortened V by 5 bases and J by 0 bases, and 11 bases separated the two germline ends. CDR3 length: 14 residues. The CDR3 loop reads CASSGTRSSYEQYF. The CDR3 DNA reads TGTGCCAGTAGTGGGACACGGAGCTCCTACGAGCAGTACTTC.

The gene calls are TRBV5-5 and TRBJ2-5; 8 positions match TRBD2. This CDR3 spans 15 amino acids. Germline V gene lookup returns CDR1 SGHKS and CDR2 YYEKEE (reference sequence). J was trimmed by 8 bases and V by 1 base; bases with no gene match: 10. CDR3 sequence: CASSLSIAGGGTQYF. The DNA for the CDR3 is TGTGCCAGCAGCTTGAGCATCGCGGGGGGCGGAACCCAGTACTTC.

This clonotype showed up just a few times. V gene TRBV29-1 combines with J gene TRBJ2-7, with 10 bases aligning to TRBD2. Trimming removed 5 bases from V and 5 bases from J; junction bases left unmatched: 6. CDR3 size: 13 residues. Germline CDR1 SQVTM, CDR2 ANQGSEA. The CDR3 bases are TGCAGCGTTAGGACTAGCGGTGGGCACGAGCAGTACTTC. Its protein product is CSVRTSGGHEQYF.

This clonotype has ten or more counts. The chain recombines TRBV20-1 with TRBJ2-1; D not certain. Between the trimmed V and J ends, which lost 3 bases and 0 bases, there was a span of 12 bases. Germline V lookup: CDR1 DFQATT, CDR2 SNEGSKA (reference sequence). CDR3 length equals 15 residues. The CDR3 coding sequence is TGCAGTGCTAGTATGGCGGAGAGCTCCTACAATGAGCAGTTCTTC. The encoded protein is CSASMAESSYNEQFF.

This clonotype came up many times. CDR3 DNA: TGCAGTGCTAGAGGGAGGGGGCGGTCTGAAGCTTTCTTT. It codes for CSARGRGRSEAFF. The J gene is TRBJ1-1, the V gene TRBV20-1; 7 positions agree with TRBD1. The J segment lost 6 bases and the V segment lost 1 base, leaving 5 bases of the junction unmatched. The CDR3 extends over 13 amino acids. In germline, CDR1 is DFQATT, CDR2 SNEGSKA (reference sequence).

This clonotype was seen many times. The chain carries TRBV6-1 and TRBJ1-6; a weak D match, TRBD1 (5 bases). This CDR3 is built from 14 residues. Germline V CDR1 and CDR2: MNHNS, SASEGT. The V end lost 6 bases, the J end lost 10 bases, and 16 bases lay between the germline ends. The CDR3 coding sequence is TGTGCCAGCAGCTCCGTACAGGAGGCGTCACCCCTCCACTTT. Translating it yields CASSSVQEASPLHF.

In this sample, this clonotype turned up a few times. This clone may be a read error of a much larger clone one base away. This chain connects TRBV18 to TRBJ1-1; the match to TRBD1 covers 8 bases. Germline CDR1 reads KGHSH; CDR2 reads LQKENI. This CDR3 is built from 14 residues. The V gene end was trimmed by 6 bases and the J gene end by 4 bases; junction bases not matched to a gene: 7. The DNA for the CDR3 is TGTGCCAGCTCCTCGACAGGGGAGGCCACTGAAGCTTTCTTT. It codes for CASSSTGEATEAFF.

This clonotype was seen at least ten times. This rearrangement joins TRBV29-1 to TRBJ2-3; tentatively, D is TRBD2 (6 bases). The CDR3 spans 15 residues. CDR1 is SQVTM, CDR2 ANQGSEA, per germline. Trimming shortened V by 6 bases and J by 2 bases, and 18 bases separated the two germline ends. CDR3 nucleotide sequence: TGCAGCGTCCTTTTATTAGCGGAGAACACAGATACGCAGTATTTT. It specifies CSVLLLAENTDTQYF.

This clonotype came up many times. In nucleotides, the CDR3 is TGTGCCAGCAGTACCTCCGGCGGAGTAATGAACACTGAAGCTTTCTTT. Residues: CASSTSGGVMNTEAFF. The chain carries TRBV6-2 or TRBV6-3 and TRBJ1-1, with D hard to call. The CDR3 is 16 residues long. The V and J ends lost 5 bases and 0 bases respectively, with 16 bases between them. Germline CDR1 and CDR2: MNHEY and SVGEGT.

This clonotype has more than one count but fewer than ten. The V and J genes are TRBV29-1 and TRBJ1-2, with no clear D. Germline V CDR1 and CDR2: SQVTM, ANQGSEA. The length of the CDR3 is 12 residues. The CDR3 protein is CTPYPANYGYTF. The CDR3 nucleotides read TGCACCCCATATCCAGCTAACTATGGCTACACCTTC.

V and J are TRBV10-1 and TRBJ2-7, with 7 bases fitting TRBD2. After removal of 7 bases from V and 4 bases from J, the junction contained 10 bases not matched to a gene. CDR1 is WNHNN, CDR2 SYGVQD, per germline (reference sequence). This CDR3 has 14 amino acids. CDR3: CASTLPLASYEQYF. CDR3 bases: TGCGCCAGCACACTTCCACTAGCGAGTTACGAGCAGTACTTC.

This clonotype was recorded many times. The chain recombines TRBV28 with TRBJ2-1; TRBD2 aligns across 10 bases. The CDR3 has 16 amino acids. Germline loops: CDR1 MDHEN, CDR2 SYDVKM. The V segment lost 6 bases and the J segment 2 bases; nucleotides outside the gene matches: 7. CDR3 DNA: TGTGCCAGCAGGGCCCTAGCGGGAGTGCCCTACAATGAGCAGTTCTTC. It specifies CASRALAGVPYNEQFF.

This clonotype was seen at least ten times. This chain connects TRBV29-1 to TRBJ2-3; D unresolved. This CDR3 contains 11 residues. In germline, CDR1 is SQVTM, CDR2 ANQGSEA. Trimming left V 6 bases short and J 1 base short, with 5 bases between. The CDR3 DNA reads TGCAGCGTCATTGGCACAGATACGCAGTATTTT. Translation gives CSVIGTDTQYF.

Ten or more counts support this clonotype. The chain carries TRBV5-1 and TRBJ2-3; D may match TRBD1 or TRBD2 (5 bases each). Looked up from germline, CDR1 is SGHRS and CDR2 is YFSETQ. Trimming shortened V by 5 bases and J by 2 bases, and 12 bases separated the two germline ends. This CDR3 is built from 14 residues. CDR3: CASRPRDHTDTQYF. In nucleotides, the CDR3 is TGCGCCAGCAGACCCCGGGACCACACAGATACGCAGTATTTT.